The rows below give T cell receptor beta chains drawn from one sample of a study of T cells after yellow fever vaccination. TCRdb fed the 5' RACE reads into MiXCR, producing one record per CDR3 protein. The table includes about 320,000 distinct CDR3 sequences, under 15% detected once. Specimen: CD4+ T cells sorted from PBMCs, collected 15 days after the yellow fever booster vaccination. The receptors were gathered from a man between 18 and 35 years old who received the YFV17D yellow fever vaccine. Both conserved end residues are part of each CDR3.

v_call	j_call	cdr3_aa
TRBV10-1	TRBJ1-1	CASSSVLGRNTEAFF
TRBV18	TRBJ2-1	CASSPQGYNEQFF
TRBV10-3	TRBJ2-3	CAISVEQATDTQYF
TRBV6-6	TRBJ2-2	CASSADRNTGELFF
TRBV20-1	TRBJ1-3	CSARGTGQGSGNTIYF
TRBV12-3/TRBV12-4	TRBJ2-3	CASSLGISGSTDTQYF
TRBV5-6	TRBJ2-2	CASSFSGSTFLRELFF
TRBV7-7	TRBJ2-2	CASSSSAANTGELFF
TRBV7-2	TRBJ1-2	CASSLEGHLGYGYTF
TRBV5-1	TRBJ2-7	CASSLEGTYEQYF
TRBV6-5	TRBJ2-5	CASSRGGNAETQYF
TRBV6-5	TRBJ2-2	CASSYRSSGGSGELFF
TRBV20-1	TRBJ2-3	CSARALAAGGITDTQYF
TRBV5-1	TRBJ2-1	CASSLYRGYNEQFF
TRBV20-1	TRBJ2-1	CSARQGNNEQFF
TRBV12-3/TRBV12-4	TRBJ2-2	CASSFSSGAGELFF
TRBV7-9	TRBJ1-2	CASSPSQAFVGGDGYTF
TRBV5-4	TRBJ2-5	CASSLGGAGRETQYF
TRBV7-3	TRBJ1-1	CASKGRYSEAFF
TRBV5-6	TRBJ2-2	CASGGVGTGELFF
TRBV24-1	TRBJ2-3	CATSDPRGPGDTQYF
TRBV20-1	TRBJ2-1	CSAITSGGWNEQFF
TRBV20-1	TRBJ2-2	CSATKAGWGSGELFF
TRBV28	TRBJ1-4	CATLPAGALEKLFF
TRBV21-1	TRBJ1-2	CASSLLDRIYGYTF
TRBV5-1	TRBJ2-5	CASRYTYQETQYF
TRBV4-2	TRBJ2-5	CASSRSIGTVTETQYF
TRBV2	TRBJ1-2	CASTKNLGGYTF
TRBV20-1	TRBJ1-3	CSAKGGASGNTIYF
TRBV5-1	TRBJ2-5	CASSLSRGTGALQETQYF
TRBV5-1	TRBJ1-1	CASSLGGTGGSFEAFF